These 31 T cell receptor beta chains were all obtained from the same sample, sequenced in a study of T cell repertoires and Cas9 in healthy adults. The protocol was immunoSEQ multiplex PCR, while the TCRdb copy is restricted to in-frame clones and leaves out a portion. The table records some 21,000 clones, more than 75% of them present only once. Sequenced material: CD4+ effector T cells (CD127+, CD25-, CD137-, CD154-) from PBMCs; culture status not recorded. These receptors all stem from a human donor in good health.

This clone has just one count. CDR3 DNA: TGTGCCAGCAGCGCGAATCCCCAGGGGGAGTACGAGCAGTACTTC. Translating it yields CASSANPQGEYEQYF. The rearrangement joins TRBV9 to TRBJ2-7; 7 nucleotides agree with TRBD1. The CDR3 has 15 amino acids. Germline lookup yields CDR1 SGDLS and CDR2 YYNGEE. V trimming: 3 bases; J trimming: 4 bases; junction bases outside the gene matches: 10.

The chain employs TRBV5-1 and TRBJ2-3; tentatively, D is TRBD1 (8 bases). The germline V gene has CDR1 SGHRS and CDR2 YFSETQ. This CDR3 comprises 15 residues. V was shortened by 1 base and J by 2 bases, with 11 bases between the two germline ends. For the CDR3, the DNA is TGCGCCAGCAGCTTGACAGGGGGGGACACAGATACGCAGTATTTT. This sequence encodes CASSLTGGDTDTQYF.

The chain has TRBV15 and TRBJ1-1; D is possibly TRBD1 (5 bases). The germline gives CDR1 LNHNV, CDR2 YYDKDF (reference sequence). The length of the CDR3 is 14 residues. The V end was cut by 7 bases, the J end by 5 bases, with 17 bases between. In nucleotides, the CDR3 is TGTGCCACCACCCCCAGGAAGGGGTATACTGAAGCTTTCTTT. It yields the protein CATTPRKGYTEAFF.

The chain recombines TRBV7-8 with TRBJ1-3; D gene unclear. The germline gives CDR1 SGHVS, CDR2 FQNEAQ. Deletions cut 0 bases from V and 1 base from J, with 1 base between. This CDR3 region has 13 residues. The CDR3 DNA reads TGTGCCAGCAGCTTAGCATCTGGAAACACCATATATTTT. Amino acid sequence: CASSLASGNTIYF.

The CDR3 DNA sequence: TGTGCCATCAACCGGGACAGGGAGAACTATGGCTACACCTTC. This translates into CAINRDRENYGYTF. The rearrangement uses TRBV10-3 and TRBJ1-2; 9 bases are a match to TRBD1. CDR1 and CDR2 from the germline V gene are ENHRY and SYGVKD. This CDR3 comprises 14 residues. The ends lost 7 bases at V and 2 bases at J; junction bases unmatched: 5.

This chain links TRBV28 with TRBJ2-7; 11 bases fit TRBD2. Germline assignment: CDR1 MDHEN and CDR2 SYDVKM. The CDR3 totals 14 residues. After removal of 6 bases from V and 0 bases from J, the junction contained 1 base not matched to a gene. The CDR3 protein is CASRLAGDSYEQYF. CDR3 coding DNA: TGTGCCAGCAGACTAGCGGGGGACTCCTACGAGCAGTACTTC. The full variable domain, in which reference TRBV28 and TRBJ2-7 provide the parts outside the CDR3, is DVKVTQSSRYLVKRTGEKVFLECVQDMDHENMFWYRQDPGLGLRLIYFSYDVKMKEKGDIPEGYSVSREKKERFSLILESASTNQTSMYLCASRLAGDSYEQYFGPGTRLTVT.

The chain links TRBV18 to TRBJ1-2; 7 bases match TRBD1. The trim removed 0 bases at V and 8 bases at J, leaving 6 bases unmatched. The CDR3 has 14 residues. Germline assignment: CDR1 KGHSH and CDR2 LQKENI. The CDR3: CASSPPVNRGGYTF. CDR3 DNA sequence: TGTGCCAGCTCACCACCGGTGAACAGGGGCGGCTACACCTTC. Complete variable domain (other parts from reference TRBV18 and TRBJ1-2): NAGVMQNPRHLVRRRGQEARLRCSPMKGHSHVYWYRQLPEEGLKFMVYLQKENIIDESGMPKERFSAEFPKEGPSILRIQQVVRGDSAAYFCASSPPVNRGGYTFGSGTRLTVV.

On this clone itself: A read error may account for a junction end that differs from germline. The V and J genes are TRBV19 and TRBJ1-2; D perhaps matches TRBD1 (5 bases). This CDR3 contains 9 residues. Germline loops: CDR1 LNHDA, CDR2 SQIVND (reference sequence). This CDR3 is CASSMVDSF. CDR3 coding DNA: TGTGCCAGTAGTATGGTTGACAGCTTC. Filled out from reference TRBV19 and TRBJ1-2, the complete variable domain reads DGGITQSPKYLFRKEGQNVTLSCEQNLNHDAMYWYRQDPGQGLRLIYYSQIVNDFQKGDIAEGYSVSREKKESFPLTVTSAQKNPTAFYLCASSMVDSFGSGTRLTVV.

The chain couples TRBV27 to TRBJ1-6, with no clear D. Trimming removed 4 bases at V and 8 bases at J, with 15 bases between. Germline loops: CDR1 MNHEY, CDR2 SMNVEV (reference sequence). This CDR3 comprises 15 residues. The CDR3 loop is CASSSILPADSPLHF. CDR3 sequence (DNA): TGTGCCAGCAGTTCGATTCTCCCCGCCGATTCACCCCTCCACTTT.

This sequence joins TRBV11-1 and TRBJ1-2; D is unresolved. Germline V gene sequence: CDR1 SGHAT, CDR2 FQDESV (reference sequence). V dropped 3 bases and J dropped 8 bases, with 10 bases sitting between them. The CDR3 spans 12 residues. CDR3 region: CASSFGSQGYTF. CDR3 DNA: TGTGCCAGCAGCTTCGGTAGCCAGGGCTACACCTTC.

Only one count was recorded for this clone. This chain joins TRBV6-6 and TRBJ2-7, with D uncertain. Germline V gene sequence: CDR1 MNHNY, CDR2 SVGAGI (reference sequence). This CDR3 contains 13 residues. Trimming stripped 7 bases from V and 6 bases from J, with 16 bases between. The CDR3 loop is CASTGRRSFEQYF. CDR3 in DNA: TGTGCCAGCACCGGACGGCGTTCATTCGAGCAGTACTTC.

A single count supports this clone. This chain links TRBV7-2 with TRBJ2-2; D not certain. Germline CDR1 and CDR2: SGHTA and FQGNSA. CDR3 length equals 12 residues. Trimming removed 3 bases at V and 8 bases at J, with 7 bases between. The CDR3 sequence is CASSFPVGELFF. DNA of the CDR3: TGTGCCAGCAGCTTTCCCGTGGGGGAGCTGTTTTTT.

The gene calls are TRBV7-2 and TRBJ2-2; D is ambiguous. The CDR3 has 15 residues. V shed 3 bases and J shed 0 bases, with 8 bases lying between them. Germline CDR1 is SGHTA and CDR2 is FQGNSA. The CDR3 sequence is CASSFYGANTGELFF. The CDR3 coding sequence is TGTGCCAGCAGCTTTTACGGAGCGAACACCGGGGAGCTGTTTTTT.

The J gene is TRBJ2-1, the V gene TRBV18; D is undetermined. The germline V and J ends were trimmed by 2 bases and 9 bases, with 17 bases remaining between them. The CDR3 length is 15 residues. CDR1 is KGHSH, CDR2 LQKENI, per germline. The CDR3 DNA follows: TGTGCCAGCTCACCATTAGTCTCTATCTATGGTGAGCAGTTCTTC. Protein product: CASSPLVSIYGEQFF. The full variable domain, rest sourced from reference TRBV18 and TRBJ2-1, is NAGVMQNPRHLVRRRGQEARLRCSPMKGHSHVYWYRQLPEEGLKFMVYLQKENIIDESGMPKERFSAEFPKEGPSILRIQQVVRGDSAAYFCASSPLVSIYGEQFFGPGTRLTVL.

The rearrangement links TRBV7-9 to TRBJ1-2; 12 nucleotides align to TRBD1. The CDR3 is 17 amino acids. The germline V gene has CDR1 SEHNR and CDR2 FQNEAQ (reference sequence). The ends lost 4 bases at V and 4 bases at J; junction bases unmatched: 10. CDR3 in DNA: TGTGCCAGCAGCTCGATCCGGGACAGGGGGCTTAGCTATGGCTACACCTTC. Translation gives CASSSIRDRGLSYGYTF.

The rearrangement uses TRBV11-2 and TRBJ2-5; D is undetermined. The V gene lost 4 bases and the J gene lost 5 bases, with 14 bases spanning the gap. CDR1 is SGHAT and CDR2 is FQNNGV in the germline V gene. The CDR3 extends over 14 amino acids. The CDR3 sequence is CASSSSLSGETQYF. In nucleotides, the CDR3 is TGTGCCAGCAGCTCGTCACTCTCCGGGGAGACCCAGTACTTC.

The genes are TRBV6-6 and TRBJ2-3; D is unclear. From germline, CDR1 is MNHNY and CDR2 SVGAGI (reference sequence). The germline V and J ends were trimmed by 2 bases and 6 bases, with 6 bases remaining between them. The CDR3 spans 12 residues. Written as DNA, the CDR3 is TGTGCCAGCAGTTACCTCTCCGATACGCAGTATTTT. It encodes CASSYLSDTQYF.

The gene calls are TRBV6-1 and TRBJ1-2; weak D call: TRBD1 (5 bases). Germline-derived CDR1 and CDR2 are MNHNS and SASEGT. The CDR3 runs to 15 residues. V shed 7 bases and J shed 0 bases, with 15 bases lying between them. CDR3 nucleotide sequence: TGTGCCAGCAAACTTCAGGGCCAAGCTAACTATGGCTACACCTTC. Amino acid sequence: CASKLQGQANYGYTF.

The chain is built from TRBV5-6 and TRBJ1-2; D gene ambiguous. Per the germline V gene, CDR1 is SGHDT and CDR2 is YYEEEE. This CDR3 comprises 14 residues. V dropped 3 bases and J dropped 4 bases, with 13 bases sitting between them. CDR3 protein: CASSSGAAGYGYTF. The CDR3 DNA reads as TGTGCCAGCAGCTCGGGAGCGGCGGGCTATGGCTACACCTTC.

The gene calls are TRBV7-9 and TRBJ2-5, with D perhaps matching TRBD1 or TRBD2 (5 bases each). Germline loops: CDR1 SEHNR, CDR2 FQNEAQ (reference sequence). The CDR3 sequence is 17 residues long. The V end was cut by 5 bases, the J end by 10 bases, with 29 bases between. The CDR3 region has the DNA TGTGCCAGCAGCCCGACCATATTCAAGCACGGGGCTGTACGCCAGTACTTC. This encodes CASSPTIFKHGAVRQYF.

The V and J genes are TRBV19 and TRBJ1-2; 7 bases are shared with TRBD1. V trimming: 5 bases; J trimming: 3 bases; junction bases outside the gene matches: 6. The CDR3 loop spans 14 amino acids. Per germline, CDR1 LNHDA and CDR2 SQIVND (reference sequence). The CDR3 sequence is CASSGQGEYYGYTF. The CDR3, as DNA: TGTGCCAGTAGTGGGCAGGGGGAATACTATGGCTACACCTTC.

The chain employs TRBV2 and TRBJ2-5; 8 bases map to TRBD2. This CDR3 is 15 amino acids long. J was trimmed by 2 bases and V by 6 bases; bases with no gene match: 8. Per germline, CDR1 SNHLY and CDR2 FYNNEI. CDR3 DNA: TGTGCCAGCAGGGGAGCGGGGGAGATTCAAGAGACCCAGTACTTC. It specifies CASRGAGEIQETQYF.

The V call is TRBV11-2, the J call TRBJ2-7; D ambiguous. Germline-derived CDR1 and CDR2 are SGHAT and FQNNGV. The CDR3 covers 11 residues. V was shortened by 4 bases and J by 2 bases, with 3 bases between the two germline ends. The CDR3 spells CASSSTYEQYF. The CDR3 bases are TGTGCCAGCAGCTCCACCTACGAGCAGTACTTC. Based on the CDR3 plus reference TRBV11-2 and TRBJ2-7, the full variable domain is EAGVAQSPRYKIIEKRQSVAFWCNPISGHATLYWYQQILGQGPKLLIQFQNNGVVDDSQLPKDRFSAERLKGVDSTLKIQPAKLEDSAVYLCASSSTYEQYFGPGTRLTVT.

The genes are TRBV4-1 and TRBJ2-3; 16 bases agree with TRBD2. Trimming took 4 bases from V and 5 from J; bases not matched to a gene: 6. CDR3 length equals 17 residues. Germline CDR1 reads MGHRA; CDR2 reads YSYEKL. CDR3 nucleotide sequence: TGCGCCAGCAGCCGGGGGACTAGCGGGGGGGCCAGAGATACGCAGTATTTT. Amino acids: CASSRGTSGGARDTQYF.

The V gene is TRBV7-8, the J gene TRBJ1-3; D is perhaps TRBD1 (5 bases). The CDR3 consists of 15 residues. CDR1 is SGHVS, CDR2 FQNEAQ, per germline. The ends were cut back, 5 bases at V and 6 bases at J, with 17 bases in the middle. The CDR3 DNA reads TGTGCCAGCAGCCCACCGGGACGGAAAGAAAACACCATATATTTT. The encoded protein is CASSPPGRKENTIYF.

On this clone itself: Germline is not matched at one junction end, which may reflect a read error. This rearrangement joins TRBV5-8 to TRBJ2-1, with 12 nucleotides matching TRBD1. Germline-derived CDR1 and CDR2 are SGHTS and YDEGEE. There are 13 residues in the CDR3. The CDR3, as DNA: TGTGCCAGCAGCACCGGGACAGGGGGCGAAGGGCTCTTC. Protein: CASSTGTGGEGLF.

This chain connects TRBV19 to TRBJ1-2, with a tentative D call TRBD1 (5 bases). The germline V gene has CDR1 LNHDA and CDR2 SQIVND (reference sequence). The CDR3 is 14 residues long. Trimming removed 7 bases from V and 1 base from J, with 13 bases in between. In nucleotides, the CDR3 is TGTGCCAGTACCTTGACGAGGGGTAACTATGGCTACACCTTC. Residues: CASTLTRGNYGYTF.

The rearrangement links TRBV4-1 to TRBJ1-2; 7 nucleotides align to TRBD1. V lost 4 bases and J lost 2; bases outside the gene matches: 7. This CDR3 contains 15 residues. Germline CDR1 and CDR2: MGHRA and YSYEKL. The CDR3 protein is CASSLYRGSNYGYTF. The CDR3, as DNA: TGCGCCAGCAGCCTGTACAGGGGATCGAACTATGGCTACACCTTC.

The V call is TRBV7-2, the J call TRBJ2-2; TRBD2 aligns across 7 bases. The trim removed 4 bases at V and 1 base at J, leaving 15 bases unmatched. Germline V gene sequence: CDR1 SGHTA, CDR2 FQGNSA. The CDR3 is made up of 19 amino acids. CDR3 sequence: CASSSRFMVQRGNTGELFF. CDR3 nucleotides: TGTGCCAGCAGCTCCCGCTTTATGGTGCAGCGGGGGAACACCGGGGAGCTGTTTTTT. Combining the CDR3 with reference TRBV7-2 and TRBJ2-2 gives the whole variable domain GAGVSQSPSNKVTEKGKDVELRCDPISGHTALYWYRQSLGQGLEFLIYFQGNSAPDKSGLPSDRFSAERTGGSVSTLTIQRTQQEDSAVYLCASSSRFMVQRGNTGELFFGEGSRLTVL.

The V call is TRBV28, the J call TRBJ1-3; TRBD1 is a possible D gene (6 bases). Germline V gene data show CDR1 as MDHEN and CDR2 as SYDVKM. This CDR3 is 15 amino acids long. Trimming took off 7 bases at V and 0 bases at J, with 13 bases between the two ends. CDR3 coding DNA: TGTGCCAGCACCTCCACAGGGATCTCTGGAAACACCATATATTTT. Translating gives CASTSTGISGNTIYF.

As DNA, the CDR3 is TGTGCCAGCAGTGGGACTGAGGAAGCTTTCTTT. Translated: CASSGTEEAFF. This chain uses TRBV6-1 with TRBJ1-1, with D uncertain. Between the trimmed V and J ends, which lost 4 bases and 8 bases, there was a span of 8 bases. CDR3 length: 11 residues. Looked up from germline, CDR1 is MNHNS and CDR2 is SASEGT.